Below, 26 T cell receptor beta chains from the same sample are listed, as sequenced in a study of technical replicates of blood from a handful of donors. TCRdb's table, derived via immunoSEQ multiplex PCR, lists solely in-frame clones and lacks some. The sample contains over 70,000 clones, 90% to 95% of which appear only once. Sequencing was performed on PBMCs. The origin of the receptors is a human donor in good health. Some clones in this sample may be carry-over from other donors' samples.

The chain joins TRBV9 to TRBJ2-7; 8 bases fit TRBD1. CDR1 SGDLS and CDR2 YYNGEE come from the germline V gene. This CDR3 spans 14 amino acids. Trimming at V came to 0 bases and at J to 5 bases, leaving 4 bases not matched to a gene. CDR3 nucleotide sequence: TGTGCCAGCAGCGTAGACGCAGGGGGCAACGAGCAGTACTTC. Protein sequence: CASSVDAGGNEQYF.

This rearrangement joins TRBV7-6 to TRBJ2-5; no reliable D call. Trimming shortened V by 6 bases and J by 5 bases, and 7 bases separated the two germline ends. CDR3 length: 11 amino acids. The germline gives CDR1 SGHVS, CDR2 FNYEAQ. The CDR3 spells CASRLEETQYF. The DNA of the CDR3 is TGTGCCAGCAGACTCGAGGAGACCCAGTACTTC.

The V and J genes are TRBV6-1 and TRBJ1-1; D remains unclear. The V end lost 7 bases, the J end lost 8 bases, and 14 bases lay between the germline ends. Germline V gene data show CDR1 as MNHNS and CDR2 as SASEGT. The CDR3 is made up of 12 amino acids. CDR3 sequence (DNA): TGTGCCAGCACCCCCCTTAGGAGAGAAGCTTTCTTT. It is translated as CASTPLRREAFF.

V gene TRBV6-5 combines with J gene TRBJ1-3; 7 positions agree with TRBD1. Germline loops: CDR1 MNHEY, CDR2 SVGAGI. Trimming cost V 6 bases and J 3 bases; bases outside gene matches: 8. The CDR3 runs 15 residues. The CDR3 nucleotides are TGTGCCAGCAGGAGGGACAGTGGATATGGAAACACCATATATTTT. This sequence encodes CASRRDSGYGNTIYF.

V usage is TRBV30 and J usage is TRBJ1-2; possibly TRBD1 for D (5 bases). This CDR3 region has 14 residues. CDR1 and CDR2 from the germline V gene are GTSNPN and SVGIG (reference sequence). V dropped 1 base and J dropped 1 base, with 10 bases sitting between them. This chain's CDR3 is CAWSERQSNYGYTF. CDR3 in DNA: TGTGCCTGGAGTGAGAGACAGAGTAACTATGGCTACACCTTC.

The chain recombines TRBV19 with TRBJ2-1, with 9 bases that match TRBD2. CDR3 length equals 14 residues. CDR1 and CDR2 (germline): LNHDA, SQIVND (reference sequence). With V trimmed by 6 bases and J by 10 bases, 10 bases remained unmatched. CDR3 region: CASRGSGGAREQFF. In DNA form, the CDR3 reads TGTGCCAGTAGGGGTAGCGGGGGAGCCCGGGAGCAGTTCTTC.

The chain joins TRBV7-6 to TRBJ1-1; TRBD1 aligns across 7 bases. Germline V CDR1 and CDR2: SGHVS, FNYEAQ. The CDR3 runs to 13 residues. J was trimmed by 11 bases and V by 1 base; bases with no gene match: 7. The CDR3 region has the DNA TGTGCCAGCAGCTTAGGGGGCAGGGGGAATGCTTTCTTT. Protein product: CASSLGGRGNAFF.

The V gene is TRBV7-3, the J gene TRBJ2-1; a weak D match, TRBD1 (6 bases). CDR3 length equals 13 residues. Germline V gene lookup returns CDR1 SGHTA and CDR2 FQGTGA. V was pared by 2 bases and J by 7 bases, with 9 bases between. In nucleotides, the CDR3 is TGTGCCAGCAGCTTACCACAGGGTAATGAGCAGTTCTTC. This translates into CASSLPQGNEQFF.

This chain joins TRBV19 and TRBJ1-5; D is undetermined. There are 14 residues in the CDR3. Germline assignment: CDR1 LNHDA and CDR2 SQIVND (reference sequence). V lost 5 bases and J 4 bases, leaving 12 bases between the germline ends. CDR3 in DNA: TGTGCCAGTAGTTTGGGCCACCGGAATCAGCCCCAGCATTTT. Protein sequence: CASSLGHRNQPQHF.

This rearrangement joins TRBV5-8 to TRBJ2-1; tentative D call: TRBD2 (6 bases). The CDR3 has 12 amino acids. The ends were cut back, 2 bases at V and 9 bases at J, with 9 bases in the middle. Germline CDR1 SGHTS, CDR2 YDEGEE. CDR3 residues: CASSFWRGEQFF. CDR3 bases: TGTGCCAGCAGCTTTTGGCGGGGTGAGCAGTTCTTC.

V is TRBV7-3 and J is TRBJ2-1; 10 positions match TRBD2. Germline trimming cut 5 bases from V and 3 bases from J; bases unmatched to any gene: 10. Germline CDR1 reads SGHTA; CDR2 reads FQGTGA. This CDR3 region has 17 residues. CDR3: CASSEKVAGGFYNEQFF. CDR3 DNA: TGTGCCAGCAGCGAGAAGGTAGCGGGGGGTTTCTACAATGAGCAGTTCTTC.

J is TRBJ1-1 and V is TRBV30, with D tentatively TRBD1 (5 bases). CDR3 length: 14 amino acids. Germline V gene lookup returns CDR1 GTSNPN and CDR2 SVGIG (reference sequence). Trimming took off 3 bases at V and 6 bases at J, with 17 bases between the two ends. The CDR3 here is CAWSHRGGWPEAFF. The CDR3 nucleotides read TGTGCCTGGAGCCACCGCGGGGGGTGGCCTGAAGCTTTCTTT.

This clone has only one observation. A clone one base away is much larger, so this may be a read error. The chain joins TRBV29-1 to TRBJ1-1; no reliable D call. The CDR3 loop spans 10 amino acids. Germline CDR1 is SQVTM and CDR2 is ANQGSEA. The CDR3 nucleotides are TGCAACGCCGGAGGCCTGGGGGCTTTCTTT. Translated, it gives CNAGGLGAFF.

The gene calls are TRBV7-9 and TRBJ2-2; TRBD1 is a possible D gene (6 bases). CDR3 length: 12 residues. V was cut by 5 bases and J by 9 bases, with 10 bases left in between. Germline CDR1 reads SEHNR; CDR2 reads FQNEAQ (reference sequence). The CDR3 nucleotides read TGTGCCAGCAGCCCCAGGGGTTGGGAGCTGTTTTTT. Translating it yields CASSPRGWELFF.

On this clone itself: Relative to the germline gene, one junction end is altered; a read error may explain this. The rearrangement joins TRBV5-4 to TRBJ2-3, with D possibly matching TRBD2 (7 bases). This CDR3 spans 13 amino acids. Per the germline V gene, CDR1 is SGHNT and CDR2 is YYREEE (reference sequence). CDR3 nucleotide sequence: TGTGCCAGCAGCTTGACGGGGGGCAAAGTGCATCGGTTT. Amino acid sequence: CASSLTGGKVHRF.

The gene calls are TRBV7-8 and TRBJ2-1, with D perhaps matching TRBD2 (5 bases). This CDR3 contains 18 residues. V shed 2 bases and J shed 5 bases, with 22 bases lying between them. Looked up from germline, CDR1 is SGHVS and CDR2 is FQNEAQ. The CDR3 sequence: CASSLLLLRAMGDNEQFF. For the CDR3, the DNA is TGTGCCAGCAGCTTACTCCTCTTGCGGGCCATGGGAGACAATGAGCAGTTCTTC.

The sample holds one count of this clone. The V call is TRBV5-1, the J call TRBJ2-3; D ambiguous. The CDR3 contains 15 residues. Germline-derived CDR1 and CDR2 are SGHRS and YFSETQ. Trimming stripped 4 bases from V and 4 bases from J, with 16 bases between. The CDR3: CASSRDSTSADTQYF. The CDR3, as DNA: TGCGCCAGCAGCAGAGATTCAACTTCGGCAGATACGCAGTATTTT.

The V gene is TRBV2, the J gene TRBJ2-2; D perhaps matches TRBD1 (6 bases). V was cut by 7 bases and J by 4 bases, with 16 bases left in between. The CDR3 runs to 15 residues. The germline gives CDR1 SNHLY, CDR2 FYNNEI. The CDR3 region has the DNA TGTGCCAGCACCCTGGCTGGGGGCGGCACCGGGGAGCTGTTTTTT. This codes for CASTLAGGGTGELFF.

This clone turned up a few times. The CDR3 DNA is TGTGCCAGTAGTATCGGCCGGGAGCCAGTCTATGGCTACACCTTC. Protein product: CASSIGREPVYGYTF. The chain uses TRBV19 and TRBJ1-2, with D unclear. The V and J ends lost 3 bases and 4 bases respectively, with 15 bases between them. The germline V gene has CDR1 LNHDA and CDR2 SQIVND (reference sequence). This CDR3 has 15 amino acids.

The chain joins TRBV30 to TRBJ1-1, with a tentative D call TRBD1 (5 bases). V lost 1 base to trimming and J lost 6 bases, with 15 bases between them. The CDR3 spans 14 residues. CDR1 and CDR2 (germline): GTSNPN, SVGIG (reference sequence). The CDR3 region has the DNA TGTGCCTGGAGTGACCTCACGGGGGGGGCTGAAGCTTTCTTT. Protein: CAWSDLTGGAEAFF.

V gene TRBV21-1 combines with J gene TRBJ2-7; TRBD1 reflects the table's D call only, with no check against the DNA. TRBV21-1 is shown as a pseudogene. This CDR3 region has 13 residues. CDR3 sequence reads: CASSKGDRGEQYF. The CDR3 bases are TGTGCCAGCAGCAAAGGTGACAGGGGCGAGCAGTACTTC.

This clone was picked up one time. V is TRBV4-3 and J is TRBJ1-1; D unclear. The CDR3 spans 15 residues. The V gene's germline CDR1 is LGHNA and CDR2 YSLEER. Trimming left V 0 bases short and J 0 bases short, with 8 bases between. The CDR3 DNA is TGCGCCAGCAGCCAAGATCGGGTTGTGAACACTGAAGCTTTCTTT. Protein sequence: CASSQDRVVNTEAFF.

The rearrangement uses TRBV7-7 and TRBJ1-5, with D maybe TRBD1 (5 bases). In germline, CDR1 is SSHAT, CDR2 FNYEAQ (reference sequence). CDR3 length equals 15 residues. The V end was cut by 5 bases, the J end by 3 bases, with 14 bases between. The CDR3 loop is CASSPPGTLNQPQHF. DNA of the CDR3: TGTGCCAGCAGCCCTCCCGGGACTCTCAATCAGCCCCAGCATTTT.

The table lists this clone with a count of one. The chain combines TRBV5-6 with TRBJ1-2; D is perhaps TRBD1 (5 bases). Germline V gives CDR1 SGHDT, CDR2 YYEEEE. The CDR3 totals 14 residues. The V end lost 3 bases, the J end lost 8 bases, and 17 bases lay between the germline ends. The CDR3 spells CASSWGPLGGGYTF. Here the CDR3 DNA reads TGTGCCAGCAGCTGGGGCCCGCTCGGGGGAGGCTACACCTTC.

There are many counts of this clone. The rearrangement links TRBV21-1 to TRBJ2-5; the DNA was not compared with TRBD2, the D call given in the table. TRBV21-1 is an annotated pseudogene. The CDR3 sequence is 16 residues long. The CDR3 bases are TGTGCCAGCAGCTTTACACTAGCGGGAGGTGAAGAGACCCAGTACTTC. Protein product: CASSFTLAGGEETQYF.

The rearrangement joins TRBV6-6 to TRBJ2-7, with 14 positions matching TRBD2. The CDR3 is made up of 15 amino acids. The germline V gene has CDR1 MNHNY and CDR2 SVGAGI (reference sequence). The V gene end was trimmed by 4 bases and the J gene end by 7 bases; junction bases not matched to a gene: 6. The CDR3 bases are TGTGCCAGCAGTTCGCGACTAGCGGGAGGGGGTGAGCAGTACTTC. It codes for CASSSRLAGGGEQYF.